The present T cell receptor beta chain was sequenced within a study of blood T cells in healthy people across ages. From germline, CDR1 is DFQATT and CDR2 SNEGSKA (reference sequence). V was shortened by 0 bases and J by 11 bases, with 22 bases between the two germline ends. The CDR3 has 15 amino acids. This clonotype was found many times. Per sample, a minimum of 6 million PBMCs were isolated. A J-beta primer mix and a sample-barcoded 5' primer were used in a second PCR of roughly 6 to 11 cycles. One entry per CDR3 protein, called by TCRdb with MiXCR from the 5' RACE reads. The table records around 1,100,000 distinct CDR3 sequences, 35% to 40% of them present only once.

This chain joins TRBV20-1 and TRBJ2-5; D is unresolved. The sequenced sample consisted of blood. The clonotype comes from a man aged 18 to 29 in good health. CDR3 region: CSARDGERLGNEQYF. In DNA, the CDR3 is TGCAGTGCTAGAGATGGGGAACGCCTTGGGAATGAGCAGTACTTC.